A selection of T cell receptor beta chains follows, all from one sample in a study of T cells in Graves' hyperthyroidism and ophthalmopathy. One entry per CDR3 protein, called by TCRdb with MiXCR from the multiplex PCR reads. The sample has a few hundred thousand distinct CDR3 sequences, over 10% seen once; the top ten hold around a tenth. The sample taken for sequencing was blood. These receptor sequences come from a woman between 18 and 29 years old with Graves' hyperthyroidism. CDR3s include the opening cysteine and the closing phenylalanine or tryptophan. A D gene is named only where the DNA matches it firmly.

V	D	J	CDR3
TRBV7-2	-	TRBJ2-3	CASSPGITQYF
TRBV20-1	TRBD1	TRBJ1-5	CSDQQGDGNQPQHF
TRBV7-2	TRBD1	TRBJ1-4	CASSADRDQEKLFF
TRBV2	-	TRBJ2-5	CASSEALKTQYF
TRBV28	-	TRBJ1-2	CASSENGQLNYGYTF
TRBV7-2	-	TRBJ1-5	CASSSRDGHQPQHF
TRBV14	-	TRBJ2-1	CASSPQGGGKGGNEQFF
TRBV24-1	-	TRBJ2-1	CATGETTRSYNEQFF
TRBV12-3/TRBV12-4	-	TRBJ2-3	CASSLDSSADTQYF
TRBV7-9	TRBD1	TRBJ1-5	CASSPGTGAQPQHF
TRBV10-3	TRBD1	TRBJ2-7	CAISDPGGSYEQYF
TRBV20-1	-	TRBJ2-7	CSASGRTSYEQYF
TRBV20-1	-	TRBJ2-2	CSASEAATGELFF
TRBV6-2/TRBV6-3	-	TRBJ1-5	CASSYRGPGGLGNQPQHF
TRBV5-1	TRBD1	TRBJ1-4	CASSADKGAEKLFF
TRBV6-1	-	TRBJ2-7	CASSRHKGYEQYF
TRBV6-5	TRBD2	TRBJ2-7	CASSYWLAGDYEQYF
TRBV7-3	-	TRBJ2-5	CASSLTDQETQCF
TRBV2	TRBD1	TRBJ1-2	CASVLDRDIYGYTF
TRBV2	-	TRBJ2-2	CASSRDTQNTGELFF
TRBV3-1	-	TRBJ2-2	CASSQGGQGGTGELFF
TRBV20-1	-	TRBJ2-1	CSAREGLVGPSYNEQFF
TRBV11-1	TRBD1	TRBJ1-5	CASSARRGQANQPQHF
TRBV29-1	TRBD1	TRBJ2-5	CSGLQGKEKTQYF
TRBV7-2	-	TRBJ1-1	CASSLAEGGNTEAFF
TRBV19	-	TRBJ1-5	CASSMGIYSNQPQHF
TRBV19	-	TRBJ2-3	CASNGAEATDTQYF
TRBV19	TRBD2	TRBJ2-7	CASSISGTSGSIAYEQYF
TRBV20-1	-	TRBJ1-4	CSASRFRLATNEKLFF
TRBV19	-	TRBJ1-6	CASSPAPEIASPLHF
TRBV27	-	TRBJ2-7	CASSSWLDSRYEQYF
TRBV12-3/TRBV12-4	TRBD2	TRBJ2-1	CASSPTSGRGSNEQFF
TRBV9	TRBD2	TRBJ2-1	CASSAGLAARYEQFF
TRBV4-1	-	TRBJ1-6	CASSQDWGYNYNSPLHF
TRBV5-5	TRBD1	TRBJ1-2	CASRRTGDNYGYTF
TRBV3-1	TRBD1	TRBJ2-6	CASSQVQTGLRSAGANVLTF
TRBV5-6	-	TRBJ2-2	CASSLAPENTGELFF
TRBV7-9	-	TRBJ2-5	CASSSVGLEETQYF
TRBV5-1	TRBD2	TRBJ2-1	CASSPPLAANEQFF
TRBV24-1	TRBD2	TRBJ2-1	CATSGLAGGHSYNEQFF
TRBV2	-	TRBJ1-6	CASRVRDMNNSPLHF
TRBV2	-	TRBJ1-6	CASRTGSSYNSPLHF
TRBV2	TRBD1	TRBJ2-7	CASSEDRDYEQYF
TRBV30	-	TRBJ2-7	CAWGRGGPYEQYF
TRBV27	-	TRBJ2-7	CASSRTVYYEQYF
TRBV2	-	TRBJ1-3	CASSESLSSGNTIYF
TRBV6-1	TRBD1	TRBJ1-6	CASSGGQGRSPLHF
TRBV30	-	TRBJ1-5	CAWSRGNQPQHF
TRBV20-1	-	TRBJ2-3	CRANAWGDTQYF
TRBV20-1	-	TRBJ2-7	CSARDPGTLHEQYF
TRBV6-2/TRBV6-3	-	TRBJ1-1	CASRPSNTEAFF
TRBV5-6	-	TRBJ1-5	CASSFGGFGKGQPQHF
TRBV6-1	-	TRBJ1-2	CASAPGSYGYTF
TRBV7-9	-	TRBJ1-1	CASSLARENTEAFF
TRBV12-3/TRBV12-4	-	TRBJ2-2	CASSFQLRGGELFF
TRBV6-2/TRBV6-3	-	TRBJ2-7	CASSYSSRELLTVYEQYF